This is a list of T cell receptor beta chains from one sample in a study of blood T cell repertoires in COVID-19. Clones were read by immunoSEQ multiplex PCR, and TCRdb kept only the in-frame ones, dropping some. The table lists about 210,000 clones, about 86% of them singletons. Sequencing was carried out using PBMCs or T cells enriched from blood (not recorded which). These receptors were obtained from a middle-aged woman in a cohort exposed to, infected with or recovered from COVID-19 (not recorded which). The CDR3 runs from the conserved cysteine through the conserved F or W. The order of the fields is clone size, D gene, J gene, V gene, CDR3 DNA, CDR3 protein. The D gene is left open where the match is weak. Size values are once, few and many counts, or a class for expanded clones, and some rows have none.

>-|TRBD2|TRBJ2-5|TRBV7-9
TGTGCCAGCAGCACCACGGGACTAGCGGGGGGGGAGACCCAGTACTTC
CASSTTGLAGGETQYF
>-|-|TRBJ1-2|TRBV7-9
TGTGCCAGCGGCCCGACGGGGGACCCGGATGGCTACACCTTC
CASGPTGDPDGYTF
>-|-|TRBJ2-7|TRBV27
TGTGCCAGCAGTTGGCAACAGACCTACGAGCAGTACTTC
CASSWQQTYEQYF
>few|-|TRBJ2-7|TRBV5-1
TGCGCCAGCAGCTTAAGGGGGGGAAGCTCCTACGAGCAGTACTTC
CASSLRGGSSYEQYF
>-|-|TRBJ2-1|TRBV6-2/TRBV6-3
TGTGCCAGCAGTTCGGTCGGCAGGGGATACAATGAGCAGTTCTTC
CASSSVGRGYNEQFF
>-|TRBD2|TRBJ2-1|TRBV4-3
TGCGCCAGCAGCCGCGATTTTAGCGGGAGTGGCAATGAGCAGTTCTTC
CASSRDFSGSGNEQFF
>-|TRBD1|TRBJ2-1|TRBV4-1
TGCGCCAGCAGCCAAGCCCCACGGGCAGGGGGCGATTATGAGCAGTTCTTC
CASSQAPRAGGDYEQFF
>few|TRBD1|TRBJ1-1|TRBV28
TGTGCCAGCAGAGACAGGGGGCCTCTTCCTTCCGACTCTGAAGCTTTCTTT
CASRDRGPLPSDSEAFF
>-|TRBD2|TRBJ2-7|TRBV5-4
TGTGCCAGCAGCTTGAGGGCTAGCGGGAGGTACGAGCAGTACTTC
CASSLRASGRYEQYF
>-|TRBD1|TRBJ2-4|TRBV27
TGTGCCAGCAGTTTGGACAGGAAAAACATTCAGTACTTC
CASSLDRKNIQYF
>-|-|TRBJ1-2|TRBV14
TGTGCCAGCAGCCCCGGACCGACAGAATTCGACTATGGCTACACCTTC
CASSPGPTEFDYGYTF
>-|TRBD1|TRBJ1-2|TRBV19
TGTGCCAGTAGTAGGGACAGGGGCCATACGGCTTATGGCTACACCTTC
CASSRDRGHTAYGYTF
>-|TRBD2|TRBJ2-1|TRBV2
TGTGCCAGCAGTGGGAGGGACTACTACAATGAGCAGTTCTTC
CASSGRDYYNEQFF
>-|-|TRBJ2-7|TRBV11-2
TGTGCCAGCAGCTCAGAGGCAGGATCCCAATACGAGCAGTACTTC
CASSSEAGSQYEQYF
>once|-|TRBJ1-3|TRBV11-2
TGTGCCAGCAGCTTAGACAGGGGTGCAAACACCATATATTTT
CASSLDRGANTIYF
>-|-|TRBJ1-2|TRBV6-5
TGTGCCAGCAGCTCGGAGCCAGGCTACACCTTC
CASSSEPGYTF
>-|-|TRBJ1-5|TRBV28
TGTGCCAGCAGTTTGGTGAGAGATCAGCCCCAGCATTTT
CASSLVRDQPQHF
>few|-|TRBJ1-1|TRBV12-3/TRBV12-4
TGTGCCAGCAGCCTCGGGGTCAGTGAAGCTTTCTTT
CASSLGVSEAFF
>-|TRBD1|TRBJ1-1|TRBV19
TGTGCCAGTAGATACCAGGGGGCGCGGACTGAAGCTTTCTTT
CASRYQGARTEAFF
>-|TRBD1|TRBJ1-5|TRBV2
TGTGCCAGCAGCGACAGGGGGCTAAGCAATCAGCCCCAGCATTTT
CASSDRGLSNQPQHF
>-|-|TRBJ1-2|TRBV7-9
TGTGCCAGCAGCCCCCGGGAATTCAGCCGATTCTATGGCTACACCTTC
CASSPREFSRFYGYTF
>-|-|TRBJ1-1|TRBV25-1
TGTGCCAGCAGTGCCACGGGGAACACTGAAGCTTTCTTT
CASSATGNTEAFF
>-|TRBD1|TRBJ1-2|TRBV19
TGTGCCAGTAGTATTCGGACAGGGAAGTACTATGGCTACACCTTC
CASSIRTGKYYGYTF
>-|-|TRBJ1-5|TRBV5-1
TGCGCCAGCAGCTTGGGAGGGGAGGGGAGCAATCAGCCCCAGCATTTT
CASSLGGEGSNQPQHF
>-|TRBD2|TRBJ2-7|TRBV7-8
TGTGCCAGCAGCTTACTAGCGGGAGGGGGGGCTATCTACGAGCAGTACTTC
CASSLLAGGGAIYEQYF
>-|TRBD2|TRBJ2-2|TRBV4-2
TGTGCCAGCAGCTTAATAGTTCGGACTAGCGGGGGGACTTCTCCTGGGGAGCTGTTTTTT
CASSLIVRTSGGTSPGELFF
>-|-|TRBJ2-3|TRBV6-1
TGTGCCAGCAGTGAACCCAGTCAGGGAGATACGCAGTATTTT
CASSEPSQGDTQYF